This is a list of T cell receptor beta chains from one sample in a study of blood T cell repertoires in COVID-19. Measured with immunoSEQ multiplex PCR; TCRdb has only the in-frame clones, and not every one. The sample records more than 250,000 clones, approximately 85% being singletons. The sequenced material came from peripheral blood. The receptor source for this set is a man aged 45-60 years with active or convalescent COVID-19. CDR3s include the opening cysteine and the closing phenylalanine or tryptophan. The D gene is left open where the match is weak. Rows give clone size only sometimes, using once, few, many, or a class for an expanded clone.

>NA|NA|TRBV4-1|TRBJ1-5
TGCGCCAGCAGCCAAGGGGGGGATCAGCCCCAGCATTTT
CASSQGGDQPQHF
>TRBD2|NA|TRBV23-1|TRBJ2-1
TGCGCCAGCAGTCACCCGGGACTAGCGGGAGTTTCGGTCCCCTACAATGAGCAGTTCTTC
CASSHPGLAGVSVPYNEQFF
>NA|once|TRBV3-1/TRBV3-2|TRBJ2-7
TGTGCCAGCAGCCAGTTCTTAGCGTTGCAGTACTTC
CASSQFLALQYF
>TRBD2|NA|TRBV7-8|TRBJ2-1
TGTGCCAGCAGCTTAGGTTTGGTAGCGGGAGGGCCATCCCGCAATGAGCAGTTCTTC
CASSLGLVAGGPSRNEQFF
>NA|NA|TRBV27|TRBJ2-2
TGTGCCAGCAGTTTATCGGCGGACACCGGGGAGCTGTTTTTT
CASSLSADTGELFF
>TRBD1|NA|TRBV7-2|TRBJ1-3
TGTGCCAGCAGCTTAGGCGGGACAGGGGGTAACACCATATATTTT
CASSLGGTGGNTIYF
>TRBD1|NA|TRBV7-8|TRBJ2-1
TGTGCCAGCAGCTTAGGGGGCTCAGGACAGGGGAATGAGCAGTTCTTC
CASSLGGSGQGNEQFF
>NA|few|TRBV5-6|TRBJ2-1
TGTGCCAGCAGCTCGCTTGTGCGGGGATGGGGCAATGAGCAGTTCTTC
CASSSLVRGWGNEQFF
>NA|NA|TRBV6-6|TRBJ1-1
TGTGCCAGCAGTTACTCAGACCCAGGGACTGAAGCTTTCTTT
CASSYSDPGTEAFF
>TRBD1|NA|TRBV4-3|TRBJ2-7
TGCGCCAGCAGCCAAGATTGGGGACAGGGTATAGAGGAGCAGTACTTC
CASSQDWGQGIEEQYF
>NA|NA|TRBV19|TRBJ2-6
TGTGCCAGTAGTATGGGCAGCTCTGGGGCCAACGTCCTGACTTTC
CASSMGSSGANVLTF
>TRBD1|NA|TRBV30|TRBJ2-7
TGTGCCTGGAGTCGTGATTATGTAGGGACAGGGGGCGGCGAGCAGTACTTC
CAWSRDYVGTGGGEQYF
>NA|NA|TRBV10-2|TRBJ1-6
TGCGCCAGCAGTGAGCCCCCAGGGGTAGGGAATTCACCCCTCCACTTT
CASSEPPGVGNSPLHF
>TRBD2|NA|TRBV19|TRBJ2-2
TGTGCCAGTAGCTTCCGACTAGCGGGAGGACCTACCGGGGAGCTGTTTTTT
CASSFRLAGGPTGELFF
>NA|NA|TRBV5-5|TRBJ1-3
TGTGCCAGCAGCCTAGAGGGAAACACCATATATTTT
CASSLEGNTIYF
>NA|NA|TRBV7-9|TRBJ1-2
TGTGCCAGCAGCTTAGTCGAGGGGAGGACCTATGGCTACACCTTC
CASSLVEGRTYGYTF
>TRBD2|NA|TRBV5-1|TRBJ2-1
TGCGCCAGCAGCTTAGGCGGGAGAACGGGTGAGCAGTTCTTC
CASSLGGRTGEQFF
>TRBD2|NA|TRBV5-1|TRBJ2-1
TGCGCCAGCAGCGAGGGACTAGCGGGAGGGCAGTTCTTC
CASSEGLAGGQFF
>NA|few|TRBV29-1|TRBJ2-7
TGCAGCGTTGTGGTTCTAGCTGCCGAGCAGTACTTC
CSVVVLAAEQYF
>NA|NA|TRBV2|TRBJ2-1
TGTGCCAGCAGTGTACTGACCCGCGGTGAGCAGTTCTTC
CASSVLTRGEQFF
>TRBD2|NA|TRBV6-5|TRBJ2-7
TGTGCCAGCAGAATAGCGGGAGCCACCTACGAGCAGTACTTC
CASRIAGATYEQYF
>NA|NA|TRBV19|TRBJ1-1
TGTGCCAGTAGTATAGAGGGAGGGGCTGAAGCTTTCTTT
CASSIEGGAEAFF
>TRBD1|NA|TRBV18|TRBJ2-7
TGTGCCAGCTCACCCAATACAGGGGGGAACGAGCAGTACTTC
CASSPNTGGNEQYF
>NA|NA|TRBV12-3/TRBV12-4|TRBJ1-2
TGTGCCAGCAGCCTCCAGACGGCGGGTGGCTACACCTTC
CASSLQTAGGYTF
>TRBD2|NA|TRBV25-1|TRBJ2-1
TGTGCCAGCAGTGCCAGACTAGCGGGAGGTTCCAATGAGCAGTTCTTC
CASSARLAGGSNEQFF
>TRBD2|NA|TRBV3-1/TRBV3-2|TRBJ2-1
TGTGCCAGCAGCCGTGGACTAGCGGGAAACAATGAGCAGTTCTTC
CASSRGLAGNNEQFF
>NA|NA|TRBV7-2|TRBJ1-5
TGTGCCAGCAGGCCGGGGGGGGGCAATCAGCCCCAGCATTTT
CASRPGGGNQPQHF
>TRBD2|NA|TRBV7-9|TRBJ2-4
TGTGCCAGCAGCTTAGCTACGAGCGGGGATCCCATGGGCAAAAACATTCAGTACTTC
CASSLATSGDPMGKNIQYF
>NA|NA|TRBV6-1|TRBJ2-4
TGTGCCAGCAGTGAAGAGGGGAAAAACATTCAGTACTTC
CASSEEGKNIQYF
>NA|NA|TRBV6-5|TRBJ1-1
TGTGCCAGCAGTAACTCCTGGGGACTAACTTTCTTT
CASSNSWGLTFF
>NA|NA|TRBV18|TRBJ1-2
TGTGCCAGCTCACTCCCGGCTGGGGGCCTAGCTAACTATGGCTACACCTTC
CASSLPAGGLANYGYTF
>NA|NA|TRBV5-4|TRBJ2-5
TGTGCCAGCAGCTTGCAGGGGGGTGGTCCAGAGACCCAGTACTTC
CASSLQGGGPETQYF
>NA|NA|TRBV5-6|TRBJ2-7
TGTGCCAGCAGCTACCTGACGGGATTTCCTTACGAGCAGTACTTC
CASSYLTGFPYEQYF
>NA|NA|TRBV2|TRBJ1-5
TGTGCCAGCAGTGAATCAGGGCCAGGTCTGCCCCAGCATTTT
CASSESGPGLPQHF
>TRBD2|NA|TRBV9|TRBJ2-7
TGTGCCAGCAGCGTCGGACTAGCGGGAGATGAGCAGTACTTC
CASSVGLAGDEQYF
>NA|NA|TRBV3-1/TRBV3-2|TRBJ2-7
TGTGCCAGCAGCCCTCCAGGGAGGAGGGAGCAGTACTTC
CASSPPGRREQYF
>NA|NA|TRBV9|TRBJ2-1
TGTGCCAGCAGCACCTGGGACAACTACAATGAGCAGTTCTTC
CASSTWDNYNEQFF
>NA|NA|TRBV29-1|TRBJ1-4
TGCAGCGTTGCTTGGGCGGGGGGTGAAAAACTGTTTTTT
CSVAWAGGEKLFF
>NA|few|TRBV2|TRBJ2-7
TGTGCCAGCAGTGCGGTCGGACAGCGGACCTACGAGCAGTACTTC
CASSAVGQRTYEQYF
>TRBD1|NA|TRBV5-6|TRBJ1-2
TGTGCCAGCAGCCAACAGGGGACCGGCTATGGCTACACCTTC
CASSQQGTGYGYTF
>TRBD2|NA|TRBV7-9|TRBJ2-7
TGTGCCAGCAGCTCCTTAGCGGGGTACAGGGAGCAGTACTTC
CASSSLAGYREQYF
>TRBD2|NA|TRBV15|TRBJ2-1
TGTGCCACCAGCAGAGATCTACCTAGCGGGAGGAATGAGCAGTTCTTC
CATSRDLPSGRNEQFF
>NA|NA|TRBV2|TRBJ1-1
TGTGCCAGCAGTGACGGGTTTATGAACACTGAAGCTTTCTTT
CASSDGFMNTEAFF
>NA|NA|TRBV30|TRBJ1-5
TGTGCCTGGAGTGGAATGGGGACTAATCAGCCCCAGCATTTT
CAWSGMGTNQPQHF
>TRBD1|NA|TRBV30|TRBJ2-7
TGTGCCTGGAGCCGAGGACAGGGGATCTCCTACGAGCAGTACTTC
CAWSRGQGISYEQYF
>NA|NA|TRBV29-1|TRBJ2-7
TGCAGCGTTGGGCAGGCCCACGGCGAGCAGTACTTC
CSVGQAHGEQYF
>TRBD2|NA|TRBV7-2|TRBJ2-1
TGTGCCAGCACGATACTAGCGGGAGGATACAATGAGCAGTTCTTC
CASTILAGGYNEQFF
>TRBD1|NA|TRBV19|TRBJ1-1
TGTGCCAGTAGTTGGCCGGGACAGGGTAACACTGAAGCTTTCTTT
CASSWPGQGNTEAFF